These 18 T cell receptor beta chains came from one sample sequenced in a study of cytomegalovirus exposure and HLA in healthy donors. Vbeta (60) and Jbeta (13) primers were used in the PCR. Here immunoSEQ multiplex PCR was the method, and the copy in TCRdb shows in-frame clones only, minus some. The data show approximately 88,000 clones, around 76% seen once. Sample: PBMCs. These receptors came from a young man in good health and CMV-seropositive.

The genes are TRBV6-5 and TRBJ2-1; no clear D. The V and J ends lost 0 bases and 9 bases respectively, with 15 bases between them. The germline gives CDR1 MNHEY, CDR2 SVGAGI. CDR3 length: 15 amino acids. The CDR3 bases are TGTGCCAGCAGTTACTCGCTAGTTAGCATGGGTGAGCAGTTCTTC. This sequence encodes CASSYSLVSMGEQFF.

The table lists this clone with a count of one. The gene calls are TRBV10-1 and TRBJ2-3; TRBD2 matches 8 bases. Germline values: CDR1 WNHNN, CDR2 SYGVQD (reference sequence). The CDR3 runs to 15 residues. The ends lost 5 bases at V and 4 bases at J; junction bases unmatched: 8. CDR3 sequence (DNA): TGCGCCAGCAGTAGCGGGAGCTGGTATGCAGATACGCAGTATTTT. It encodes CASSSGSWYADTQYF.

The V gene is TRBV27, the J gene TRBJ2-7; TRBD2 agrees at 10 bases. Germline V lookup: CDR1 MNHEY, CDR2 SMNVEV (reference sequence). The length of the CDR3 is 14 residues. Losses at the gene ends were 3 bases for V and 6 bases for J; bases not matched to a gene: 5. CDR3 residues: CASSLGGLASEQYF. CDR3 sequence (DNA): TGTGCCAGCAGTTTGGGGGGACTAGCGTCCGAGCAGTACTTC.

The rearrangement joins TRBV13 to TRBJ2-7, with D perhaps matching TRBD1 (5 bases). Germline values: CDR1 PRHDT, CDR2 FYEKMQ (reference sequence). V was pared by 5 bases and J by 3 bases, with 11 bases between. The CDR3 extends over 13 amino acids. The DNA of the CDR3 is TGTGCCAGCAGCCCCACAGGCCTCTACGAGCAGTACTTC. Translation gives CASSPTGLYEQYF.

The chain's CDR3 is CASSFRTTSSGQYF. CDR3 sequence (DNA): TGTGCCAGCAGCTTCCGGACTACCTCAAGCGGGCAGTACTTC. The chain carries TRBV14 and TRBJ2-7; D is possibly TRBD2 (6 bases). With 5 bases removed from V and 9 bases from J, the gap between germline ends came to 20 bases. The germline CDR1 and CDR2 sequences are SGHDN and FVKESK. The CDR3 sequence is 14 residues long.

The J gene is TRBJ2-7, the V gene TRBV5-4; D call uncertain. Germline lookup yields CDR1 SGHNT and CDR2 YYREEE (reference sequence). With 0 bases removed from V and 1 base from J, the gap between germline ends came to 8 bases. The CDR3 runs 14 residues. The CDR3: CASSLGVTSYEQYF. The CDR3 nucleotides are TGTGCCAGCAGCTTGGGAGTCACTTCCTACGAGCAGTACTTC.

This clone was seen a handful of times. This chain links TRBV28 with TRBJ1-4, with a possible D match to TRBD1 (5 bases). V lost 6 bases and J 7 bases, leaving 6 bases between the germline ends. The V gene's germline CDR1 is MDHEN and CDR2 SYDVKM. CDR3 length: 11 residues. The CDR3 nucleotides read TGTGCCAGCAGGGACACTGAAAAACTGTTTTTT. Translation: CASRDTEKLFF. Full variable domain (missing parts from reference TRBV28 and TRBJ1-4): DVKVTQSSRYLVKRTGEKVFLECVQDMDHENMFWYRQDPGLGLRLIYFSYDVKMKEKGDIPEGYSVSREKKERFSLILESASTNQTSMYLCASRDTEKLFFGSGTQLSVL.

This rearrangement joins TRBV25-1 to TRBJ1-5; TRBD1 matches 9 bases. Germline CDR1 reads MGHDK; CDR2 reads SYGVNS. V dropped 11 bases and J dropped 4; count of bases not matched to a gene: 6. The CDR3 spans 13 residues. The CDR3 region has the DNA TGTGCCGCTGGACAGGGGCATAATCAGCCCCAGCATTTT. This gives the protein CAAGQGHNQPQHF.

The chain joins TRBV6-5 to TRBJ1-2; D not certain. V lost 6 bases and J lost 3, with 14 bases in between. Per germline, CDR1 MNHEY and CDR2 SVGAGI. This CDR3 is 14 amino acids long. The CDR3 sequence is CASSSRARDYGYTF. CDR3 in DNA: TGTGCCAGCAGCTCCCGGGCGCGGGACTATGGCTACACCTTC.

The chain couples TRBV5-1 to TRBJ2-2; 7 nucleotides agree with TRBD2. Trimming at V came to 4 bases and at J to 6 bases, leaving 6 bases not matched to a gene. CDR1 is SGHRS and CDR2 is YFSETQ in the germline V gene. The CDR3 is made up of 14 amino acids. CDR3 nucleotides: TGCGCCAGCAGCGACCCTCGGGAGGCCGGGGAGCTGTTTTTT. Protein sequence: CASSDPREAGELFF.

The rearrangement joins TRBV11-2 to TRBJ1-1, with D perhaps TRBD1 (6 bases). This CDR3 has 16 amino acids. Trimming took 5 bases from V and 0 from J, leaving 16 bases between them. Germline V lookup: CDR1 SGHAT, CDR2 FQNNGV. The DNA for the CDR3 is TGTGCCAGCAGCATCCTACAGGGAGTGATGAACACTGAAGCTTTCTTT. Amino acid sequence: CASSILQGVMNTEAFF.

The rearrangement links TRBV10-3 to TRBJ2-7; possibly TRBD2 for D (6 bases). CDR1 ENHRY and CDR2 SYGVKD come from the germline V gene. CDR3 length: 12 residues. Trimming left V 5 bases short and J 3 bases short, with 8 bases between. This chain's CDR3 is CAISSGHYEQYF. As DNA, the CDR3 is TGTGCCATCAGTAGCGGGCACTACGAGCAGTACTTC.

V usage is TRBV29-1 and J usage is TRBJ2-5, with a tentative D call TRBD2 (6 bases). V was trimmed by 4 bases and J by 5 bases, leaving 11 bases between them. This CDR3 contains 12 residues. The V gene's germline CDR1 is SQVTM and CDR2 ANQGSEA. CDR3 nucleotides: TGCAGCGTTGTTCCGGGGGACGAGACCCAGTACTTC. It is translated as CSVVPGDETQYF.

The chain joins TRBV29-1 to TRBJ2-2; TRBD1 matches 9 bases. The CDR3 contains 14 residues. V was pared by 7 bases and J by 5 bases, with 8 bases of the junction left unmatched. Germline V gives CDR1 SQVTM, CDR2 ANQGSEA. CDR3 in DNA: TGCAGCGCAGGGACAGGGTATTGGACCGGGGAGCTGTTTTTT. Protein: CSAGTGYWTGELFF.

The chain combines TRBV10-3 with TRBJ2-7, with 9 bases matching TRBD2. The J segment lost 7 bases and the V segment lost 11 bases, leaving 15 bases of the junction unmatched. Germline-derived CDR1 and CDR2 are ENHRY and SYGVKD. There are 14 residues in the CDR3. For the CDR3, the DNA is TGTGCCTCCTCCAGGCGGGAGGGCCCCTTTGAGCAGTACTTC. Translation gives CASSRREGPFEQYF.

The chain recombines TRBV4-1 with TRBJ1-1, with D unclear. The germline V and J ends were trimmed by 3 bases and 7 bases, with 15 bases remaining between them. This CDR3 region has 14 residues. The germline V gene has CDR1 MGHRA and CDR2 YSYEKL. The CDR3 sequence: CASSQRVPANEAFF. CDR3 in DNA: TGCGCCAGCAGCCAGAGGGTACCGGCCAATGAAGCTTTCTTT.

The chain combines TRBV6-5 with TRBJ2-2; D is perhaps TRBD2 (6 bases). The CDR3 spans 13 residues. Trimming cost V 6 bases and J 6 bases, with 11 bases left between them. Germline V gene lookup returns CDR1 MNHEY and CDR2 SVGAGI. CDR3 nucleotides: TGTGCCAGCAGCCGGGACTTCTCCGGGGAGCTGTTTTTT. This sequence encodes CASSRDFSGELFF.

The V gene is TRBV2, the J gene TRBJ1-2; D is undetermined. This CDR3 is built from 12 residues. Between the trimmed V and J ends, which lost 6 bases and 8 bases, there was a span of 13 bases. Germline V gene lookup returns CDR1 SNHLY and CDR2 FYNNEI. CDR3 sequence reads: CASRRGPRGYTF. The CDR3 region has the DNA TGTGCCAGCAGGAGAGGGCCCAGAGGCTACACCTTC.